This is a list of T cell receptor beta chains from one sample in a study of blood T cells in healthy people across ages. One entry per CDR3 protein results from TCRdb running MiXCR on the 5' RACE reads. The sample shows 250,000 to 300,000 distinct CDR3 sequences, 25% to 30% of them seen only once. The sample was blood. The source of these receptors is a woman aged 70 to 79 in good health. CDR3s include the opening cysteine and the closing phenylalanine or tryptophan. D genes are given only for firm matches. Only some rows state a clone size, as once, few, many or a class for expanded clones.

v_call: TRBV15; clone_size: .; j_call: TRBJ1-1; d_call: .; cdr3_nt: TGTGCCACCAGCAGAGAGGGGGTCAATGAAGCTTTCTTT; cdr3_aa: CATSREGVNEAFF
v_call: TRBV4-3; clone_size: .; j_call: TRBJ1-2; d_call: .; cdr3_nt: TGCGCCAGCAGCCAAGATAACAGCCTTTATAGTGGCTACACCTTC; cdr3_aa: CASSQDNSLYSGYTF
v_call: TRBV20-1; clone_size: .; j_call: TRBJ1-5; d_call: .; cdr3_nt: TGCAGTGCTAGCCCACTATATAGCAATCAGCCCCAGCATTTT; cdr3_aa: CSASPLYSNQPQHF
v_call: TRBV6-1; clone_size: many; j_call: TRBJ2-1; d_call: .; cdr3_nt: TGTGCCAGCAGTTTACGACAGTACAATGAGCAGTTCTTC; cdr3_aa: CASSLRQYNEQFF
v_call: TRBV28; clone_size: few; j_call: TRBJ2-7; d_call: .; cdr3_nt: TGTGCCACCTCTAGCGCGTACGAGCAGTACTTC; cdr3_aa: CATSSAYEQYF
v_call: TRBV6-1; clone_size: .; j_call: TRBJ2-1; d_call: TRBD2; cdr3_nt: TGTGCCAGCAGTGTAGCGGGAGTATCGGGCAATGAGCAGTTCTTC; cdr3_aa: CASSVAGVSGNEQFF
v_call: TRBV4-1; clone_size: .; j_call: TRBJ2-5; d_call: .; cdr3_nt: TGCGCCAGCAGCCAAGTTGGGACGGGATATGCGGAGACCCAGTACTTC; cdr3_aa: CASSQVGTGYAETQYF
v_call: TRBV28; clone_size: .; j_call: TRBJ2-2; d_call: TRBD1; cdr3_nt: TGTGCCAGCTTAACAGGGGGCGCGACCGGGGAGCTGTTTTTT; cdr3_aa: CASLTGGATGELFF
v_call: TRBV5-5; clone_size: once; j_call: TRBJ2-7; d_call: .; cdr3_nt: TGTGCCAGCAGCTTTTACACGGGGAGCTCCTACGAGCAGTACTTC; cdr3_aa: CASSFYTGSSYEQYF
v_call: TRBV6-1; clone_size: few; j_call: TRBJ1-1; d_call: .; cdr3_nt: TGTGCCAGCATCGCCGGACAGATGAACACTGAAGCTTTCTTT; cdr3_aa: CASIAGQMNTEAFF
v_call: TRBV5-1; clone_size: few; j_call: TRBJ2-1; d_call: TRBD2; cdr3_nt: TGCGCCAGCAGCCAATCGACAGGGGGACTAGCGGGAGGGCTTAGAAATCATGAGCAGTTCTTC; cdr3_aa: CASSQSTGGLAGGLRNHEQFF
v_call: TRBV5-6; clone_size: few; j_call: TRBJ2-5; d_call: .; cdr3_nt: TGTGCCAGCAGCTTGGCACAGAGTGGGGAGACCCAGTACTTC; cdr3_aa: CASSLAQSGETQYF
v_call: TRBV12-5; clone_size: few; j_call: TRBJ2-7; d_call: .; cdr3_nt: TGTGCTAGTGCCCTAGATTCCTACGAGCAGTACTTC; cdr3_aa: CASALDSYEQYF
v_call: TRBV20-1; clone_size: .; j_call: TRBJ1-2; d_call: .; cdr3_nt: TGCAGTGCTGAAAAGACAGGAACCTATAGCTATGGCTACACCTTC; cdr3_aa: CSAEKTGTYSYGYTF
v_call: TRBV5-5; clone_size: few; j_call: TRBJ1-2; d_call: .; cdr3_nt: TGTGCCAGCAGCTTAAGTTCGACCCCCTCCTATGGCTACACCTTC; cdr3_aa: CASSLSSTPSYGYTF
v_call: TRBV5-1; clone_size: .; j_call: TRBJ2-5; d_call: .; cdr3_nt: TGCGCCAGCAGCCTGAGGGGTTGGGAGGAGACCCAGTACTTC; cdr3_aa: CASSLRGWEETQYF
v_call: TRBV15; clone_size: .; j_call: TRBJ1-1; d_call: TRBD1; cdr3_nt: TGTGCCACCAGCAGGGGACAGGGGAACACTGAAGCTTTCTTT; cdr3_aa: CATSRGQGNTEAFF
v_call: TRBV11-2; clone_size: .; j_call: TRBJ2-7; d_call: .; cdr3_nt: TGTGCCAGCAGCCTGCTTAAATTCTACGAGCAGTACTTC; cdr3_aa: CASSLLKFYEQYF
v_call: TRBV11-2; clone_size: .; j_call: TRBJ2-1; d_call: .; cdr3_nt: TGTGCCAGCAGCACCGCGAATGAGCAGTTCTTC; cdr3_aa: CASSTANEQFF
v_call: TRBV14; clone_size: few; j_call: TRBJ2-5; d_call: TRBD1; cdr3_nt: TGTGCCAGTAACCATGCTTTCCCGGGACAGCTCCAAGAGACCCAGTACTTC; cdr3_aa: CASNHAFPGQLQETQYF
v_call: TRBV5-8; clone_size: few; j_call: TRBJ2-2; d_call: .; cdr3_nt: TGTGCCAGCAGCACGCAGACAGGGAACACCGGGGAGCTGTTTTTT; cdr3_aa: CASSTQTGNTGELFF
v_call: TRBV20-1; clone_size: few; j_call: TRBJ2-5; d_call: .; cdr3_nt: TGCAGTGCTCCTCCCAGGGGGAGGTTCCAAGAGACCCAGTACTTC; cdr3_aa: CSAPPRGRFQETQYF
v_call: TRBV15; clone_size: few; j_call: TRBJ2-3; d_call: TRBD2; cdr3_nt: TGTGCCACCAGCAGGGCGGTAGCGGGAGGCACAGATACGCAGTATTTT; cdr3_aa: CATSRAVAGGTDTQYF
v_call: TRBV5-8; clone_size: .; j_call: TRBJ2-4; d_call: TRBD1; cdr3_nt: TGTGCCAGCAGCAGGGACAGGGCCGGCGAAAACATTCAGTACTTC; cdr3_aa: CASSRDRAGENIQYF
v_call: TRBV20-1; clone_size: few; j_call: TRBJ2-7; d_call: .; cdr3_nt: TGCAGTGTAACGGACTCCGCAGGCTACGAGCAGTACTTC; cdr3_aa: CSVTDSAGYEQYF
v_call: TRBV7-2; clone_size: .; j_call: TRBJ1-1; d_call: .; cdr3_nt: TGTGCCAGCAGCTTGGGAAGTAAGAACACTGAAGCTTTCTTT; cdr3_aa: CASSLGSKNTEAFF
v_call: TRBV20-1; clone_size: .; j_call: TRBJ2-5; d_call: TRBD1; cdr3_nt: TGCAGTGCTAGAGGCCGGGACAGGGGGCTCCAGGAGACCCAGTACTTC; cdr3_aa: CSARGRDRGLQETQYF
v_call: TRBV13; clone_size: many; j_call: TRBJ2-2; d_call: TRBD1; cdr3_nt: TGTGCCAGCAGCTTAGCACAGGGGGCTAACGGACCCACCGGGGAGCTGTTTTTT; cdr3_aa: CASSLAQGANGPTGELFF
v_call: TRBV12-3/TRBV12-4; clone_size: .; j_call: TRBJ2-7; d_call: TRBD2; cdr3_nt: TGTGCCAGCAGTTTTAGGACTAGCGAGTCCTACGAGCAGTACTTC; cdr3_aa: CASSFRTSESYEQYF
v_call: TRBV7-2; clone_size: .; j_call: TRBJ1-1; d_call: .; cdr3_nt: TGTGCCAGCAGCTCGGGACGGATAAACACTGAAGCTTTCTTT; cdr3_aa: CASSSGRINTEAFF
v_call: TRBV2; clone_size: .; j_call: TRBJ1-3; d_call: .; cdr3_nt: TGTGCCAGCAGTACCCACCGGGACCGAGGAGGGACTGGAAACACCATATATTTT; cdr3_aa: CASSTHRDRGGTGNTIYF
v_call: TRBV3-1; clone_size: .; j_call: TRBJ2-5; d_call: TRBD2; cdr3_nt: TGTGCCAGCAGCCGAGAGGGACTAGCGGCCCAAGAGACCCAGTACTTC; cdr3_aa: CASSREGLAAQETQYF
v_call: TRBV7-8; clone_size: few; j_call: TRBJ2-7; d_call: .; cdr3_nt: TGTGCCAGCAGCTTAGTTGCGGAGCAGTACTTC; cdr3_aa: CASSLVAEQYF
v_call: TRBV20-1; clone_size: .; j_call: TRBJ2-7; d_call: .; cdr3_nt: TGCAGTGCATCGGGACTCCACTACGAGCAGTACTTC; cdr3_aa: CSASGLHYEQYF
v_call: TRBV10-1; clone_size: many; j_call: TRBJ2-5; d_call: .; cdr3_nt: TGCGCCAGCAGTGAGTCGACAGGGAGGGAGACCCAGTACTTC; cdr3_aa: CASSESTGRETQYF
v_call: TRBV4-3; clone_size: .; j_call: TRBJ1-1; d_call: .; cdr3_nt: TGCGCCAGCAGCCCGAGTGGGGACACTGAAGCTTTCTTT; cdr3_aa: CASSPSGDTEAFF
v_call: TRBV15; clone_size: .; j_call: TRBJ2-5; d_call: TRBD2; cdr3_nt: TGTGCCACCAGCAGAGTTGGGGCTAGCGGTAGAAAAGAGACCCAGTACTTC; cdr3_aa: CATSRVGASGRKETQYF
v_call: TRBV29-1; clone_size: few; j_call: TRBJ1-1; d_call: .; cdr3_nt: TGCAGCGTTCTACATTTTCGGGACCTAGATCCTTTCTTT; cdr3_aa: CSVLHFRDLDPFF
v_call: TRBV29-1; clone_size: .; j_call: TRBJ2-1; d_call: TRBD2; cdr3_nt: TGCAGCCTAGCAGCGGGAGGGCTAAACAATGAGCAGTTCTTC; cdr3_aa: CSLAAGGLNNEQFF
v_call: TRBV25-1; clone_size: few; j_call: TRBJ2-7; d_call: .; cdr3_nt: TGTGCCAGCAGTGAATATCTTGAGTGGGCCGAGCAGTACTTC; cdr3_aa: CASSEYLEWAEQYF
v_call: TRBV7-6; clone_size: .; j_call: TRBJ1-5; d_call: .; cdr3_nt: TGTGCCAGCAGCCACAGTCCTAATCAGCCCCAGCATTTT; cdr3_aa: CASSHSPNQPQHF
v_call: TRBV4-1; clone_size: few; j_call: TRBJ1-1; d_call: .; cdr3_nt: TGCGCCAGCAGCCACGGACAGAGCCGCTGGTACACTGAAGCTTTCTTT; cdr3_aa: CASSHGQSRWYTEAFF
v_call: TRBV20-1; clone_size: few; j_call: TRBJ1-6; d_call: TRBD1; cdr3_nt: TGCAGTGCGGGCGACAGGGGAGACAATTCACCCCTCCACTTT; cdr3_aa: CSAGDRGDNSPLHF
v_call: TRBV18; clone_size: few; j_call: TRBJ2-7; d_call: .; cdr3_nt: TGTGCCAGCTCGCCTCAGGCTACCACCTACGAGCAGTACTTC; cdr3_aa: CASSPQATTYEQYF
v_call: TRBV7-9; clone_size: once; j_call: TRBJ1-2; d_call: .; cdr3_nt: TGTGCCAGCAGCTCCGGTTCGGACTATGGCTACACCTTC; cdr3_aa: CASSSGSDYGYTF
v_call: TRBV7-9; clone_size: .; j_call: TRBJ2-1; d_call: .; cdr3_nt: TGTGCCAGCAGCTTAATGGGGGATGAGCAGTTCTTC; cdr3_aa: CASSLMGDEQFF
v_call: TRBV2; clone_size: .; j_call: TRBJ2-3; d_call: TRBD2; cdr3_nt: TGTGCCAGCAGTGGCCCTAGCGGGAGTTCGGATACGCAGTATTTT; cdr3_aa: CASSGPSGSSDTQYF
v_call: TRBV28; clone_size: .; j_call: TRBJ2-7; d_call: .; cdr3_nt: TGCGCCAGCAGTCAGGTGACAAGCTACGAGCAGTACTTC; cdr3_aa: CASSQVTSYEQYF
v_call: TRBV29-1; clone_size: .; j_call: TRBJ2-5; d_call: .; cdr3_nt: TGCAGCGTTGGACATAATGGGGGAGAGACCCAGTACTTC; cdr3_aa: CSVGHNGGETQYF
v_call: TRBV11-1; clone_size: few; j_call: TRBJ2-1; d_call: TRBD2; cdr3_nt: TGTGCCAGCAGCCCCCGCTTCTACGCGGGAGGGGAGTACAATGAGCAGTTCTTC; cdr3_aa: CASSPRFYAGGEYNEQFF